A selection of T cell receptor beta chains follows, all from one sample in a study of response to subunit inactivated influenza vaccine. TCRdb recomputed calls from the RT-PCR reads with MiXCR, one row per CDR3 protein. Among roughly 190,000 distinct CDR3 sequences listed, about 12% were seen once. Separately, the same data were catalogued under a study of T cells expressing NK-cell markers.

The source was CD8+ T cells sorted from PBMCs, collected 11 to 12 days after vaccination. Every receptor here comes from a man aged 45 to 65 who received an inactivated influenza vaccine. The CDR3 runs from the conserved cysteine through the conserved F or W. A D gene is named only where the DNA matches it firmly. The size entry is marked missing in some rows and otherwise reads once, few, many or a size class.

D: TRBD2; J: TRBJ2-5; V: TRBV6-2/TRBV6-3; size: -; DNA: TGTGCCAGCAGTTACCGGGCTAGCGGTTTCCAAGAGACCCAGTACTTC; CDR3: CASSYRASGFQETQYF
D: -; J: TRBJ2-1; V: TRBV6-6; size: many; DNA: TGTGCCAGCACCGGAAGCTCCTACAATGAGCAGTTCTTC; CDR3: CASTGSSYNEQFF
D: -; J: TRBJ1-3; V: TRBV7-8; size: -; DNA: TGTGCCAGCAGCCAGACTTCAGGGACCATATATTTT; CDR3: CASSQTSGTIYF
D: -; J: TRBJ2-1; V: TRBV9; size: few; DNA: TGTGCCAGCAGCGTAGCTTGGAGGCAGAATGAGCAGTTCTTC; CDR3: CASSVAWRQNEQFF
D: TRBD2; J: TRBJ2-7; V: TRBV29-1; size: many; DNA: TGCAGCGTTAGGGGGACTAGCGCTTACTCCTACGAGCAGTACTTC; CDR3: CSVRGTSAYSYEQYF
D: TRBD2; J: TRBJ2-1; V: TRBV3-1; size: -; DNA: TGTGCCAGCAGCCAAGTGCGGGGAGGGCCCTACAATGAGCAGTTCTTC; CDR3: CASSQVRGGPYNEQFF
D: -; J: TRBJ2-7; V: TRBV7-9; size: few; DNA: TGTGCCAGCAGCTCCACCGGGATCGAGCAGTACTTC; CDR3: CASSSTGIEQYF
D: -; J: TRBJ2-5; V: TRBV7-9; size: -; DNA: TGTGCCAGCAGCTTGAGTGGTGAGGGGATTCTAGGGGAGACCCAGTACTTC; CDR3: CASSLSGEGILGETQYF
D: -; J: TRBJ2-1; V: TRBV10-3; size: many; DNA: TGTGCCATCAGTGAGTCGGACACCCCCTACAATGAGCAGTTCTTC; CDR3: CAISESDTPYNEQFF
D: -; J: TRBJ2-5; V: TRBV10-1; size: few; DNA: TGCGCCAGCAGTGCCCGCGGGGGCCTACAAGAGACCCAGTACTTC; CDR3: CASSARGGLQETQYF
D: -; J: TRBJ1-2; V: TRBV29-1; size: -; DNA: TGCAGCGTTGAAGATCCTAAGGGAGCGAACTATGGCTACACCTTC; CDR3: CSVEDPKGANYGYTF
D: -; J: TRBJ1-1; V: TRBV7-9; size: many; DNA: TGTGCCAGCAGCTCGGGGGGAACTGAAGCTTTCTTT; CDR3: CASSSGGTEAFF
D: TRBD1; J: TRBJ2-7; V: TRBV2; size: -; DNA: TGTGCCAGCAGGTACCGGGACAGGGATTACGAGCAGTACTTC; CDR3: CASRYRDRDYEQYF
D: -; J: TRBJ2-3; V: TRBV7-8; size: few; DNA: TGTGCCAGCAGCTTAGGTTCAGGGAGCCCCCCAGATACGCAGTATTTT; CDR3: CASSLGSGSPPDTQYF
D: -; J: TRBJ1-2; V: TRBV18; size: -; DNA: TGTGCCAGCTCACCAAGGCCAGGGAAAGAAGACTATGGCTACACCTTC; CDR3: CASSPRPGKEDYGYTF
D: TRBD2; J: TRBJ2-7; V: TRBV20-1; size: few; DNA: TGCAGTGCTAGAGATGGGACTACCAGCTCCTACGAGCAGTACTTC; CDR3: CSARDGTTSSYEQYF
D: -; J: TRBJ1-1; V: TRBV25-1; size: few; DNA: TGTGCCAGCAGTCGGGCAGGGCCAGAAGCTTTCTTT; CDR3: CASSRAGPEAFF
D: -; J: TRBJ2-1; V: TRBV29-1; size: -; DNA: TGCAGCGTTGAGGGTCCCCAGGAGGCCTACAATGAGCAGTTCTTC; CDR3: CSVEGPQEAYNEQFF
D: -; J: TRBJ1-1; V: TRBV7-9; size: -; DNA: TGTGCCAGCAGCTGGAAAGGGGCCACTGAAGCTTTCTTT; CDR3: CASSWKGATEAFF
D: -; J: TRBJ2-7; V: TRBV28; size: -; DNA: TGTGCCAGCAGTCTTCATCCCGCCCGGTACGAGCAGTACTTC; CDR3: CASSLHPARYEQYF
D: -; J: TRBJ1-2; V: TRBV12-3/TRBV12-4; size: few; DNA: TGTGCCAGCAGCCCCGGACAGCGCTATGGCTACACCTTC; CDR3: CASSPGQRYGYTF
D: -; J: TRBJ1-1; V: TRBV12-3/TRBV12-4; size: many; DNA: TGTGCCAGCAGTCCGGACGGGTTGGGCACTGAAGCTTTCTTT; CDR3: CASSPDGLGTEAFF
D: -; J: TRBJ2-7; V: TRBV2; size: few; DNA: TGTGCCAGCAGCCCCGGGTTCTACGAGCAGTACTTC; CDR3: CASSPGFYEQYF
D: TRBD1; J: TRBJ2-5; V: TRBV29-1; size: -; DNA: TGCAGCGTTGACCTAGCCAGGGGGTTGGAGACCCAGTACTTC; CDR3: CSVDLARGLETQYF
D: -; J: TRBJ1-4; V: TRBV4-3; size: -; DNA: TGCGCCAGCAGCCAAGATCCGCGGTGGGCAACTAATGAAAAACTGTTTTTT; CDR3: CASSQDPRWATNEKLFF
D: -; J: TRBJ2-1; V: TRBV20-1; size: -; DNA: TGCAGTGCTAGCTCCAGGGCCTCCTACAATGAGCAGTTCTTC; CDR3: CSASSRASYNEQFF
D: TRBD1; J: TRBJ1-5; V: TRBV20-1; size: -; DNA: TGCAGTGCCCAGACAGGGGGAGGCAATCAGCCCCAGCATTTT; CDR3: CSAQTGGGNQPQHF
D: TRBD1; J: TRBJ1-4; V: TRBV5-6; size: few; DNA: TGTGCCAGCAGCTCACCGGGACAGCGGAATGAAAAACTGTTTTTT; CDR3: CASSSPGQRNEKLFF
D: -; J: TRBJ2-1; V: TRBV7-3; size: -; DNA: TGTGCCAGCAGCTTATCCGGCTTCTCCTACAATGAGCAGTTCTTC; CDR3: CASSLSGFSYNEQFF
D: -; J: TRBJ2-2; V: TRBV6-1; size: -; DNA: TGTGCCAGCAGTAGGATCGAAACCGGGGAGCTGTTTTTT; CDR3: CASSRIETGELFF
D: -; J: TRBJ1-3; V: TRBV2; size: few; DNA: TGTGCCAGCAGTGGGCTTAGCTCTGGAAACACCATATATTTT; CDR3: CASSGLSSGNTIYF
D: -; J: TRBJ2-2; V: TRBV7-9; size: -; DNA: TGTGCCAGTAGCTTAGCGATAACACCGACCGGGGAGCTGTTTTTT; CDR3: CASSLAITPTGELFF
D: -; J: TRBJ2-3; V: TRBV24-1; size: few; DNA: TGTGCCACCAGTGATTTTCCTGCGGGGACAGATACGCAGTATTTT; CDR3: CATSDFPAGTDTQYF
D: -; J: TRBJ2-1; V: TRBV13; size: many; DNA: TGTGCCAGCAGCCAGGGGGGCAATGAGCAGTTCTTC; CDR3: CASSQGGNEQFF
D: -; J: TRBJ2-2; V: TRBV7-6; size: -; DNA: TGTGCCAGCAGCCGCAAACCGGGACAGAACACCGGGGAGCTGTTTTTT; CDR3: CASSRKPGQNTGELFF
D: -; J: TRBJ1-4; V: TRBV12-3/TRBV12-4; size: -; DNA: TGTGCCAGCAGGGGGGAGGGATACGGTGAAAAACTGTTTTTT; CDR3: CASRGEGYGEKLFF
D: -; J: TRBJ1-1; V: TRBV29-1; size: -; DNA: TGCAGCGTTGAGAGGGTCGGGGCCATTGAAGCTTTCTTT; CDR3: CSVERVGAIEAFF
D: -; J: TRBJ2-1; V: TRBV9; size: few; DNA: TGTGCCAGCAGCCTACGTAAAGGAGGGGACTCCTACAATGAGCAGTTCTTC; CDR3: CASSLRKGGDSYNEQFF
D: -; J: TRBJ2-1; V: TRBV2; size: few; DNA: TGTGCCAGCAGAACGGTAAATGAGCAGTTCTTC; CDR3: CASRTVNEQFF
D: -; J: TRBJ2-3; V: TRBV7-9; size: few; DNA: TGTGCCAGCAGCTTAGGTGTCAGTAGCACAGATACGCAGTATTTT; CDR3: CASSLGVSSTDTQYF
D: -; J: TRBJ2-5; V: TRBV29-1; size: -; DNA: TGCAGCGTTGAGCCTAGGGGAAGGAAGACCCAGTACTTC; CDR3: CSVEPRGRKTQYF
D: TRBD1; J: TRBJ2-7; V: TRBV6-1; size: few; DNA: TGTGCCAGCAGTGAAATTGGGACAGCCTCCTACGAGCAGTACTTC; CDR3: CASSEIGTASYEQYF
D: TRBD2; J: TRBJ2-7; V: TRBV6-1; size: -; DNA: TGTGCCAGTGGACTAGCGGGAGTATACGAGCAGTACTTC; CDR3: CASGLAGVYEQYF
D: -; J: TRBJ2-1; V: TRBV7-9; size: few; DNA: TGTGCCAGCGGCCTAGCGTCTGAGCAGTTCTTC; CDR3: CASGLASEQFF
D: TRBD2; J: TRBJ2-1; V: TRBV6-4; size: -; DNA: TGTGCCAGCAGTCCGGGACTAGCGGGAGAGGTCGGGGTCAATGAGCAGTTCTTC; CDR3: CASSPGLAGEVGVNEQFF
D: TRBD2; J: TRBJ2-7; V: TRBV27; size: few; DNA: TGTGCCAGCAGTTTAGTTGTGGCGGGAGGCGGCTACGAGCAGTACTTC; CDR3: CASSLVVAGGGYEQYF
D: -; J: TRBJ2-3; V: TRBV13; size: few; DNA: TGTGCCAGCAGCTTATGGGAGAGTCCGACAGATACGCAGTATTTT; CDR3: CASSLWESPTDTQYF
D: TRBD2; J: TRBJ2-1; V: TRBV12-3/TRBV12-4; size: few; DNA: TGTGCCAGCAGTCTCTACGGACTAGCGGGAGGGGGGGGGCAGTTCTTC; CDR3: CASSLYGLAGGGGQFF
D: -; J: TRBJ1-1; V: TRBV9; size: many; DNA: TGTGCCAGCAGCTTCGGGATGAACACTGAAGCTTTCTTT; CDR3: CASSFGMNTEAFF